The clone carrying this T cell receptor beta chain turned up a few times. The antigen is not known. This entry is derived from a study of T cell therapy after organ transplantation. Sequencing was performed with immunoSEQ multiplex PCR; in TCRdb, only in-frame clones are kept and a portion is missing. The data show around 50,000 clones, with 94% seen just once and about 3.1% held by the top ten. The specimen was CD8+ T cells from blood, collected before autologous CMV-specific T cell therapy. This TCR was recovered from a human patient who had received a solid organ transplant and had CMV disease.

CDR3 nucleotides: TGCGCCAGCAGCCTTTCAACACACACTAATCAGCCCCAGCATTTT. Protein sequence: CASSLSTHTNQPQHF. The rearrangement joins TRBV4-1 to TRBJ1-5; D is unresolved. Per the germline V gene, CDR1 is MGHRA and CDR2 is YSYEKL. The CDR3 sequence is 15 residues long. V was pared by 4 bases and J by 4 bases, with 14 bases between.